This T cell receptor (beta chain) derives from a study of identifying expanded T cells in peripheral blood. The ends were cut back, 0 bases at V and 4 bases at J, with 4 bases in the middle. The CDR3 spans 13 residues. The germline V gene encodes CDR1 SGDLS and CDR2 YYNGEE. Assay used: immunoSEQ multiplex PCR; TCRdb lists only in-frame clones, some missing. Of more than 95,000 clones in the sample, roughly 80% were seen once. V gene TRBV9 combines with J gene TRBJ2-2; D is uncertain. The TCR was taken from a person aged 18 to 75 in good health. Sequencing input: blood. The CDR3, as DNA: TGTGCCAGCAGCGTAGCCCCCACCGGGGAGCTGTTTTTT. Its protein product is CASSVAPTGELFF.